Listed below are T cell receptor beta chains from one sample, sequenced in a study of vaccination and CD4 T cells after COVID-19. Antigens for these TCRs are unknown. TCRdb itself ran the PCR reads through MiXCR, one entry per CDR3 protein. Altogether approximately 6,000 distinct CDR3 sequences are present, about 35% being singletons, with the ten largest covering 25% to 30%. Material: CD4+ T cells from blood, cultured in vitro. All receptors come from a human donor in good health. The CDR3 runs from the conserved cysteine through the conserved F or W. Fields, in order: J gene, V gene, clone size, D gene, CDR3 length, CDR3 protein, CDR3 DNA. A D gene is named only where the DNA matches it firmly. Only part of the rows carry a size: once, few, many, or a class if the clone is expanded.

TRBJ1-5 TRBV21-1 few NA 20 CASSKRPGTGPPEGNQPQHF TGTGCCAGCAGCAAAAGACCGGGGACAGGGCCGCCCGAGGGTAATCAGCCCCAGCATTTT
TRBJ2-3 TRBV6-5 NA TRBD2 18 CASSYANPSGVNTDTQYF TGTGCCAGCAGTTACGCGAACCCTAGCGGGGTTAATACAGATACGCAGTATTTT
TRBJ1-1 TRBV19 NA NA 11 CASMDRAEAFF TGTGCCAGTATGGATAGGGCTGAAGCTTTCTTT
TRBJ2-3 TRBV20-1 NA NA 11 CSASRQATQYF TGCAGTGCCAGCCGACAGGCCACGCAGTATTTT
TRBJ1-1 TRBV7-9 NA TRBD1 12 CASWDRTTEAFF TGTGCCAGCTGGGACAGGACCACTGAAGCTTTCTTT
TRBJ1-1 TRBV5-8 NA NA 18 CASSPYATGPLRNTEAFF TGTGCCAGCAGCCCCTACGCGACAGGTCCCCTCCGTAACACTGAAGCTTTCTTT
TRBJ1-6 TRBV20-1 NA NA 15 CSASLGAGGDSPLHF TGCAGTGCTAGCTTGGGGGCGGGTGGGGATTCACCCCTCCACTTT
TRBJ2-6 TRBV6-4 NA NA 15 CASSDTSSGANVLTF TGTGCCAGCAGTGACACTAGCTCTGGGGCCAACGTCCTGACTTTC
TRBJ1-1 TRBV30 NA NA 12 CASGSGGTEAFF TGTGCCTCAGGGAGTGGGGGGACTGAAGCTTTCTTT
TRBJ2-1 TRBV7-9 NA TRBD2 14 CASLRASGSDEQFF TGTGCCAGCCTCAGGGCTAGCGGGTCCGATGAGCAGTTCTTC
TRBJ1-6 TRBV20-1 NA TRBD1 13 CSASGTVGLPLHF TGCAGTGCTAGCGGGACAGTCGGGTTGCCCCTCCACTTT
TRBJ2-7 TRBV20-1 NA NA 14 CSARAPGSPYEQYF TGCAGTGCTAGAGCCCCGGGGAGCCCCTACGAGCAGTACTTC
TRBJ1-5 TRBV15 NA NA 15 CATSRAGGLDQPQHF TGTGCCACCAGCAGAGCGGGGGGGCTGGACCAGCCCCAGCATTTT
TRBJ1-6 TRBV11-2 few NA 14 CASSLSPGNSPLHF TGTGCCAGCAGCCTCTCGCCGGGAAATTCACCCCTCCACTTT
TRBJ1-2 TRBV6-1 NA NA 12 CASSVTNYGYTF TGTGCCAGCAGTGTGACTAACTATGGCTACACCTTC
TRBJ2-5 TRBV6-1 few NA 13 CASSRLRDTEKYF TGTGCCAGCAGCAGACTCCGGGACACTGAAAAGTACTTC
TRBJ1-5 TRBV6-5 NA NA 16 CASSYRPGDSNQPQHF TGTGCCAGCAGTTACCGACCGGGTGATAGCAATCAGCCCCAGCATTTT
TRBJ1-2 TRBV6-5 few NA 15 CASSYGTRDNYGYTF TGTGCCAGCAGTTACGGCACCCGGGACAACTATGGCTACACCTTC
TRBJ2-3 TRBV11-2 few NA 15 CASSLGGSNTDTQYF TGTGCCAGCAGCTTAGGTGGCAGCAACACAGATACGCAGTATTTT
TRBJ2-7 TRBV29-1 once NA 11 CSVARDYEQYF TGCAGCGTTGCCCGGGACTACGAGCAGTACTTC